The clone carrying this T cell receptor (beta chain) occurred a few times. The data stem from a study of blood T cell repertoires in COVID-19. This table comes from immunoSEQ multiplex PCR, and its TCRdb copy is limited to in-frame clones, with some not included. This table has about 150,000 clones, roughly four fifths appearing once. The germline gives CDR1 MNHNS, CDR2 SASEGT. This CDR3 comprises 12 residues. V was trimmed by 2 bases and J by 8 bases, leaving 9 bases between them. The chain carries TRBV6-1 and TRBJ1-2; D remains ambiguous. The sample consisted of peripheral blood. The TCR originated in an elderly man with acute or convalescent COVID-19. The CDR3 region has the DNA TGTGCCAGCAGTGAAAGACTTCTGGGCTACACCTTC. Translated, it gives CASSERLLGYTF.